The 21 T cell receptor beta chains listed next were all sequenced from one sample in a study of blood T cell repertoires in COVID-19. Only in-frame clones appear in the TCRdb table, and some are missing; sequencing was by immunoSEQ multiplex PCR. The table includes roughly 140,000 clones, over 60% detected once. The specimen was peripheral blood. Receptor source: a woman aged 80 or over with acute or convalescent COVID-19.

The chain recombines TRBV24-1 with TRBJ2-2; a possible D gene is TRBD2 (5 bases). The CDR3 contains 13 residues. Germline V gene sequence: CDR1 KGHDR, CDR2 SFDVKD. V lost 7 bases and J lost 1, with 6 bases in between. The CDR3 region has the DNA TGTGCCACCAGCCGGGGGAACACCGGGGAGCTGTTTTTT. As protein: CATSRGNTGELFF.

The rearrangement uses TRBV2 and TRBJ2-7; TRBD1 aligns across 9 bases. The trim removed 7 bases at V and 5 bases at J, leaving 6 bases unmatched. Germline V gene data show CDR1 as SNHLY and CDR2 as FYNNEI. CDR3 length: 13 amino acids. The CDR3 loop is CASKVQGADEQYF. Written as DNA, the CDR3 is TGTGCCAGCAAGGTACAGGGGGCTGACGAGCAGTACTTC.

The V call is TRBV4-3, the J call TRBJ1-5; possibly TRBD1 for D (6 bases). CDR3 length: 16 residues. Germline V gene sequence: CDR1 LGHNA, CDR2 YSLEER. V lost 0 bases, J lost 6 bases, and 15 bases lay in between. The CDR3 protein is CASSQETGWSFQPQHF. CDR3 DNA: TGCGCCAGCAGCCAAGAGACAGGCTGGTCGTTTCAGCCCCAGCATTTT.

This chain links TRBV9 with TRBJ1-4, with TRBD1 as a possible D gene (6 bases). Per germline, CDR1 SGDLS and CDR2 YYNGEE. The CDR3 totals 16 residues. Trimming left V 0 bases short and J 4 bases short, with 13 bases between. CDR3 loop: CASSVGNRVGNEKLFF. As DNA, the CDR3 is TGTGCCAGCAGCGTAGGAAACAGGGTTGGTAATGAAAAACTGTTTTTT.

The chain couples TRBV4-2 to TRBJ2-5; 13 bases agree with TRBD2. Looked up from germline, CDR1 is LGHNA and CDR2 is YNFKEQ. This CDR3 has 19 amino acids. With 0 bases clipped from V and 2 bases from J, the junction kept 9 bases outside the gene matches. The CDR3 region has the DNA TGTGCCAGCAGCCAAGACGGGACTAGCGGGGCGGCCGGTCAAGAGACCCAGTACTTC. It yields the protein CASSQDGTSGAAGQETQYF.

This chain connects TRBV5-8 to TRBJ2-5; 8 bases agree with TRBD2. The CDR3 loop spans 16 amino acids. The germline V gene has CDR1 SGHTS and CDR2 YDEGEE. V shed 4 bases, J shed 4 bases, and the junction held 12 bases outside the gene matches. Written as DNA, the CDR3 is TGTGCCAGCAGCCCCGGACTAGCCCTAATCCGAGAGACCCAGTACTTC. Its translation: CASSPGLALIRETQYF.

The CDR3 region has the DNA TGTGCCAGCAGCCAACAACAAGAGACCCAGTACTTC. Its translation: CASSQQQETQYF. The rearrangement links TRBV3-1 (or the pseudogene TRBV3-2) to TRBJ2-5; D remains ambiguous. The CDR3 loop spans 12 amino acids. V was pared by 2 bases and J by 2 bases, with 3 bases between. Germline assignment: CDR1 LGHDT and CDR2 YNNKEL (reference sequence).

The chain joins TRBV4-3 to TRBJ2-3; 11 bases map to TRBD2. This CDR3 has 15 residues. Germline CDR1 is LGHNA and CDR2 is YSLEER. Trimming took 1 base from V and 6 from J; bases not matched to a gene: 3. The CDR3 is CASSQVSSGGDTQYF. In DNA, the CDR3 is TGCGCCAGCAGCCAAGTGTCTAGCGGGGGGGATACGCAGTATTTT.

The chain uses TRBV19 and TRBJ2-1; 8 bases fit TRBD2. This CDR3 contains 14 residues. Unmatched junction bases numbered 2, after V lost 5 bases and J lost 2 bases. Germline V gene lookup returns CDR1 LNHDA and CDR2 SQIVND (reference sequence). For the CDR3, the DNA is TGTGCCAGTAGTTTTAGCGGGGCCTACAATGAGCAGTTCTTC. Protein: CASSFSGAYNEQFF. Looking up the rest from reference TRBV19 and TRBJ2-1 gives the full variable domain: DGGITQSPKYLFRKEGQNVTLSCEQNLNHDAMYWYRQDPGQGLRLIYYSQIVNDFQKGDIAEGYSVSREKKESFPLTVTSAQKNPTAFYLCASSFSGAYNEQFFGPGTRLTVL.

The table lists this clone with a count of one. This chain uses TRBV18 with TRBJ2-7; 13 bases fit TRBD2. In germline, CDR1 is KGHSH, CDR2 LQKENI. The junction had 11 bases not matched to a gene; V was cut back by 0 bases and J by 3 bases. This CDR3 has 19 amino acids. DNA for the CDR3: TGTGCCAGCTCACCACCATCTGGAGGGGGACTAGCGGGGTTCTACGAGCAGTACTTC. It translates to CASSPPSGGGLAGFYEQYF.

The gene calls are TRBV19 and TRBJ1-1, with TRBD1 as a possible D gene (5 bases). The CDR3 is 16 residues long. Trimming removed 4 bases from V and 6 bases from J, with 21 bases in between. CDR1 is LNHDA, CDR2 SQIVND, per germline (reference sequence). DNA of the CDR3: TGTGCCAGTAGTAGGAGGGGAGTGGGGGTTAAGCCTGAAGCTTTCTTT. It translates to CASSRRGVGVKPEAFF.

This sequence joins TRBV4-2 and TRBJ1-1; D remains ambiguous. Germline V CDR1 and CDR2: LGHNA, YNFKEQ. This CDR3 spans 14 amino acids. V lost 2 bases, J lost 1 base, and 8 bases lay in between. The CDR3 sequence is CASSQLGGNTEAFF. CDR3 sequence (DNA): TGTGCCAGCAGCCAACTCGGTGGGAACACTGAAGCTTTCTTT.

The V gene is TRBV5-1, the J gene TRBJ2-2, with TRBD1 as a possible D gene (5 bases). Germline V gene sequence: CDR1 SGHRS, CDR2 YFSETQ. The V end lost 0 bases, the J end lost 1 base, and 13 bases lay between the germline ends. The CDR3 loop spans 17 amino acids. Written as DNA, the CDR3 is TGCGCCAGCAGCTTGGCCTCTCTAGGACAGAACACCGGGGAGCTGTTTTTT. This codes for CASSLASLGQNTGELFF.

The chain employs TRBV7-2 and TRBJ2-3; 9 bases line up with TRBD2. After removal of 5 bases from V and 3 bases from J, the junction contained 6 bases not matched to a gene. Germline loops: CDR1 SGHTA, CDR2 FQGNSA. This CDR3 region has 15 residues. The CDR3 DNA reads as TGTGCCAGCAGCCCCAGCGGGGGGCAAACAGATACGCAGTATTTT. Amino acid sequence: CASSPSGGQTDTQYF.

The V and J genes are TRBV9 and TRBJ2-2; a possible D gene is TRBD1 (5 bases). The CDR3 extends over 16 amino acids. CDR1 and CDR2 from the germline V gene are SGDLS and YYNGEE. Trimming cost V 2 bases and J 5 bases, with 16 bases left between them. CDR3 in amino acids: CASSVSGTGRTGELFF. The CDR3 DNA reads as TGTGCCAGCAGCGTGTCCGGTACAGGCCGGACCGGGGAGCTGTTTTTT.

The genes are TRBV28 and TRBJ1-2, with 10 bases that match TRBD1. J was trimmed by 4 bases and V by 4 bases; bases with no gene match: 6. Germline CDR1 MDHEN, CDR2 SYDVKM. The CDR3 is 15 residues long. CDR3 coding DNA: TGTGCCAGCAGTTCCCAGGGACAGGGGACCTATGGCTACACCTTC. Protein sequence: CASSSQGQGTYGYTF.

In its sample, this clone was seen a few times. V usage is TRBV19 and J usage is TRBJ2-1; D is undetermined. Germline lookup yields CDR1 LNHDA and CDR2 SQIVND (reference sequence). The CDR3 extends over 13 amino acids. Trimming cost V 4 bases and J 15 bases, with 19 bases left between them. The CDR3 DNA is TGTGCCAGTAGTACAGATCTAGGTAGGAGATGGTTCTTC. Encoded protein: CASSTDLGRRWFF. Complete variable domain (other parts from reference TRBV19 and TRBJ2-1): DGGITQSPKYLFRKEGQNVTLSCEQNLNHDAMYWYRQDPGQGLRLIYYSQIVNDFQKGDIAEGYSVSREKKESFPLTVTSAQKNPTAFYLCASSTDLGRRWFFGPGTRLTVL.

The rearrangement links TRBV3-1 (or the pseudogene TRBV3-2) to TRBJ1-2; possible D gene TRBD1, 6 bases. With 3 bases removed from V and 8 bases from J, the gap between germline ends came to 13 bases. Germline V gene sequence: CDR1 LGHDT, CDR2 YNNKEL (reference sequence). This CDR3 has 13 amino acids. CDR3 loop: CASSQSGGDGYTF. CDR3 coding DNA: TGTGCCAGCAGCCAGAGCGGGGGCGACGGCTACACCTTC.

The genes are TRBV6-1 and TRBJ1-4, with a tentative D call TRBD1 (6 bases). V was shortened by 2 bases and J by 8 bases, with 15 bases between the two germline ends. The CDR3 runs to 15 residues. Germline assignment: CDR1 MNHNS and CDR2 SASEGT. The CDR3 spells CASSEYGGANEKLFF. CDR3 nucleotides: TGTGCCAGCAGTGAATACGGGGGGGCCAACGAAAAACTGTTTTTT.

The chain joins TRBV12-5 to TRBJ1-2; 7 bases map to TRBD1. Looked up from germline, CDR1 is LGHNT and CDR2 is FRNRAP. This CDR3 has 13 residues. V was pared by 4 bases and J by 4 bases, with 3 bases of the junction left unmatched. CDR3: CASGSDRVYGYTF. DNA for the CDR3: TGTGCTAGTGGTTCAGACAGGGTCTATGGCTACACCTTC.

This chain joins TRBV29-1 and TRBJ2-5; 7 positions agree with TRBD2. This CDR3 is 12 amino acids long. Trimming at V came to 7 bases and at J to 7 bases, leaving 9 bases not matched to a gene. Per germline, CDR1 SQVTM and CDR2 ANQGSEA. The CDR3 protein is CSARTRPGTQYF. CDR3 bases: TGCAGCGCAAGGACTAGGCCGGGGACCCAGTACTTC.